This T cell receptor (beta chain) is from a study of control samples from healthy donors and cancer patients. TCRdb's copy holds only in-frame clones and misses some; the assay was immunoSEQ multiplex PCR. The repertoire holds roughly 170,000 clones, with 90% to 95% as singletons. The clonotype originates from a woman aged 18 to 35 in good health. The sequenced sample consisted of blood.

The CDR3 coding sequence is TGTGCCAGCAGTTACCTTACTCGCTTCACAGGCAATCAGCCCCAGCATTTT. Its protein is CASSYLTRFTGNQPQHF. This rearrangement joins TRBV6-2 or TRBV6-3 to TRBJ1-5; D ambiguous. Per the germline V gene, CDR1 is MNHEY and CDR2 is SVGEGT. The CDR3 loop spans 17 amino acids. Trimming took 2 bases from V and 2 from J, leaving 16 bases between them.